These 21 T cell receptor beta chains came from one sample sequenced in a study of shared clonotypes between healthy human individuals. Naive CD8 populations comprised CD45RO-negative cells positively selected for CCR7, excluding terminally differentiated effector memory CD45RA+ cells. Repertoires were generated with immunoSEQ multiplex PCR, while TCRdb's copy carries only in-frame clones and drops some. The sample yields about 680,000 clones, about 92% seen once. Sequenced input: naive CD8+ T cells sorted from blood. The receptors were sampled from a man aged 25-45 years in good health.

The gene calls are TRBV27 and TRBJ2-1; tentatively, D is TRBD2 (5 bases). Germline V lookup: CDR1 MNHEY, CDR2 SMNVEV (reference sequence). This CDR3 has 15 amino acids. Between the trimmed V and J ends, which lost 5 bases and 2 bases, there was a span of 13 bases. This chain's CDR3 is CASSPSAVTYNEQFF. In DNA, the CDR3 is TGTGCCAGCAGTCCCTCAGCGGTTACCTACAATGAGCAGTTCTTC.

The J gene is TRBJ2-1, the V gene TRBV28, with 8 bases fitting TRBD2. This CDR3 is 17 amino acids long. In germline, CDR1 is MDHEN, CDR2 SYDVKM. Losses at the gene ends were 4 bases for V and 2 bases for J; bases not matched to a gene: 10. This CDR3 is CASSSPLAGTAYNEQFF. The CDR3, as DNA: TGTGCCAGCAGTTCCCCGCTAGCGGGTACGGCCTACAATGAGCAGTTCTTC.

CDR3 in DNA: TGTGCCAGCAGACTGGGACTAGCGGGCTCAGATACGCAGTATTTT. This gives the protein CASRLGLAGSDTQYF. The chain uses TRBV5-4 and TRBJ2-3; TRBD2 aligns across 12 bases. CDR1 and CDR2 from the germline V gene are SGHNT and YYREEE (reference sequence). V lost 5 bases, J lost 4 bases, and 5 bases stayed unmatched. The CDR3 consists of 15 residues. Using reference TRBV5-4 and TRBJ2-3 for the parts outside the CDR3, the full variable domain is ETGVTQSPTHLIKTRGQQVTLRCSSQSGHNTVSWYQQALGQGPQFIFQYYREEENGRGNFPPRFSGLQFPNYSSELNVNALELDDSALYLCASRLGLAGSDTQYFGPGTRLTVL.

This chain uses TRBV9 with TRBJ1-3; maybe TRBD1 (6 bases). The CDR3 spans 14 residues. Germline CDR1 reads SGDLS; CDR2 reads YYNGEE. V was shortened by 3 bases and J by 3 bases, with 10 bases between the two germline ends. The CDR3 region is CASSARGDGNTIYF. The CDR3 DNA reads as TGTGCCAGCAGCGCTAGGGGGGATGGAAACACCATATATTTT. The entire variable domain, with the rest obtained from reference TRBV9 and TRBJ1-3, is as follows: DSGVTQTPKHLITATGQRVTLRCSPRSGDLSVYWYQQSLDQGLQFLIQYYNGEERAKGNILERFSAQQFPDLHSELNLSSLELGDSALYFCASSARGDGNTIYFGEGSWLTVV.

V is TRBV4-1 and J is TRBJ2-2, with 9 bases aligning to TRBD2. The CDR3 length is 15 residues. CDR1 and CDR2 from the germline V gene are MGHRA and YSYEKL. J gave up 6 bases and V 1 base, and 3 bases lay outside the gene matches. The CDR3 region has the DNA TGCGCCAGCAGCCAAGCAGTAGCGGGAGCCGGGGAGCTGTTTTTT. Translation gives CASSQAVAGAGELFF.

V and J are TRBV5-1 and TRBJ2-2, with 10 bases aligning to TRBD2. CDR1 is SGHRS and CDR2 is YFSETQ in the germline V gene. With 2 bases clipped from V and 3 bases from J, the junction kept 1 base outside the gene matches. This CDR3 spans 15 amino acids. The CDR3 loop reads CASSFLAGDTGELFF. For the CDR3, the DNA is TGCGCCAGCAGCTTCCTAGCGGGGGACACCGGGGAGCTGTTTTTT.

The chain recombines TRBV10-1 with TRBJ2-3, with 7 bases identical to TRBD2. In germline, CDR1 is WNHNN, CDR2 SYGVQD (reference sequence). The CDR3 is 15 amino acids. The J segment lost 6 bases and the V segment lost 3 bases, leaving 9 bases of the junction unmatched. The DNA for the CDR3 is TGCGCCAGCAGTGAAGGCGGGAGTCCCGGGGATACGCAGTATTTT. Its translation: CASSEGGSPGDTQYF.

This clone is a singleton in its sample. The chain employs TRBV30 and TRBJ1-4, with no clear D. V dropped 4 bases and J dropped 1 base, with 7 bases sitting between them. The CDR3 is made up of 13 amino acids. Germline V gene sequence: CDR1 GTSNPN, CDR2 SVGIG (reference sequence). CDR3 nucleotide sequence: TGTGCCTGGATCGCGAAAACTAATGAAAAACTGTTTTTT. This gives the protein CAWIAKTNEKLFF.

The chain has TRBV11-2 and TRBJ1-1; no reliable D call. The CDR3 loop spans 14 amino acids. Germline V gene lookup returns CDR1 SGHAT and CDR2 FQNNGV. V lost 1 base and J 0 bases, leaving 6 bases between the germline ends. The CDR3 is CASSLVEMNTEAFF. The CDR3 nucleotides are TGTGCCAGCAGCTTAGTGGAGATGAACACTGAAGCTTTCTTT.

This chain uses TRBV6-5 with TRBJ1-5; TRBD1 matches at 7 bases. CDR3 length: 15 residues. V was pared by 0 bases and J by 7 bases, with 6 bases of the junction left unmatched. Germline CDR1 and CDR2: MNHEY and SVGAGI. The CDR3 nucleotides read TGTGCCAGCAGTTACTCGAGGTCAGGGGGGCAGCCCCAGCATTTT. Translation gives CASSYSRSGGQPQHF.

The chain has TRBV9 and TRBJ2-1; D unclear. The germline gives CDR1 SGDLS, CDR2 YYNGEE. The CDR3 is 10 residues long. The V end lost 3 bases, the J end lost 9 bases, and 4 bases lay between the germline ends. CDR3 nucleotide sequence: TGTGCCAGCAGCGGAGGTGAGCAGTTCTTC. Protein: CASSGGEQFF.

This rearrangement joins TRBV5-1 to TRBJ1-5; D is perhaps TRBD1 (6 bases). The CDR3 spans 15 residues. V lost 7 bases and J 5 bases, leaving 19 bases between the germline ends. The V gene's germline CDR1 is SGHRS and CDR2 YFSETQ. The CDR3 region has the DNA TGCGCCAGCTCTCCAGGGGACCTAATCGATCAGCCCCAGCATTTT. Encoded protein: CASSPGDLIDQPQHF.

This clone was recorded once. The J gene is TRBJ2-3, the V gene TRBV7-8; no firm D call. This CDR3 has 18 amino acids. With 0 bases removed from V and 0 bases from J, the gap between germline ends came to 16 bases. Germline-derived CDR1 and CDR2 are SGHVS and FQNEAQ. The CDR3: CASSLAIERATSTDTQYF. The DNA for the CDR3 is TGTGCCAGCAGCTTAGCCATCGAGCGAGCCACTAGCACAGATACGCAGTATTTT. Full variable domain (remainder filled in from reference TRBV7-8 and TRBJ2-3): GAGVSQSPRYKVAKRGQDVALRCDPISGHVSLFWYQQALGQGPEFLTYFQNEAQLDKSGLPSDRFFAERPEGSVSTLKIQRTQQEDSAVYLCASSLAIERATSTDTQYFGPGTRLTVL.

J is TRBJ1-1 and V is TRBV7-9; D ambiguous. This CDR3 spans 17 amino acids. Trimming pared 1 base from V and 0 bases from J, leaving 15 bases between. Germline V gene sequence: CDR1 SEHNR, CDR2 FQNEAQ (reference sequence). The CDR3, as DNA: TGTGCCAGCAGCTTAGGTATCCCAGGACCCATGAACACTGAAGCTTTCTTT. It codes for CASSLGIPGPMNTEAFF.

In DNA form, the CDR3 reads TGTGCCAGCAGCTTGGGACAGTCCTATGGCTACACCTTC. Amino acids: CASSLGQSYGYTF. The rearrangement links TRBV5-6 to TRBJ1-2; tentatively, D is TRBD1 (5 bases). Trimming left V 0 bases short and J 4 bases short, with 7 bases between. This CDR3 is 13 amino acids long. Germline loops: CDR1 SGHDT, CDR2 YYEEEE.

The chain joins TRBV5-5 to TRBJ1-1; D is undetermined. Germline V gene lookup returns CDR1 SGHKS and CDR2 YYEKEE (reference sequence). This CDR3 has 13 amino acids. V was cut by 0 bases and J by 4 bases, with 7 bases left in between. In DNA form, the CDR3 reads TGTGCCAGCAGCTTGGGGATGTCCACTGAAGCTTTCTTT. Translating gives CASSLGMSTEAFF.

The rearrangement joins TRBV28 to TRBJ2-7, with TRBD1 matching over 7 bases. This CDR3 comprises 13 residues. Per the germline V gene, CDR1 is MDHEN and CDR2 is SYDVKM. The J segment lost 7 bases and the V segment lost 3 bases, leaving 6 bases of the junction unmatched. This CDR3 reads CASSFETGQEQYF. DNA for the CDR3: TGTGCCAGCAGTTTCGAGACAGGGCAAGAGCAGTACTTC.

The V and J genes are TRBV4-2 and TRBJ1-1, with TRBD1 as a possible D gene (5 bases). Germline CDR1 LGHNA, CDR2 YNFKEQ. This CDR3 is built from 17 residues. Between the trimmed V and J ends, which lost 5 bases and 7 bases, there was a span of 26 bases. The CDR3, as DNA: TGTGCCAGCAGCTCGAGGGACGGAGAGGGTGTGATTAATGAAGCTTTCTTT. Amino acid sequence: CASSSRDGEGVINEAFF.

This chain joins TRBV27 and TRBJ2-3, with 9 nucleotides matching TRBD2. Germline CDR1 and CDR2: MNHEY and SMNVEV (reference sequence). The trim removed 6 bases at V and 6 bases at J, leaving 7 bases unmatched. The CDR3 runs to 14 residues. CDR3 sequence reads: CASRSSGSQDTQYF. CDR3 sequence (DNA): TGTGCCAGCAGGAGTAGCGGGAGTCAGGATACGCAGTATTTT.

The CDR3 nucleotides are TGTGCCAGCAGCCGACAGGGGGGGAGGGAGCAGTACTTC. Its translation is CASSRQGGREQYF. The V gene is TRBV6-1, the J gene TRBJ2-7, with 9 bases identical to TRBD1. Germline-derived CDR1 and CDR2 are MNHNS and SASEGT. V lost 6 bases to trimming and J lost 7 bases; unmatched junction nucleotides: 7. This CDR3 is built from 13 residues.

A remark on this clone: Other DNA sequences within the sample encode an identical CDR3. The CDR3 bases are TGTGCCAGCAGTCCGATCGCAACTAATGAAAAACTGTTTTTT. Translated, it gives CASSPIATNEKLFF. V is TRBV27 and J is TRBJ1-4, with no clear D. V was clipped by 5 bases and J by 0 bases, with 7 bases between them. This CDR3 contains 14 residues. CDR1 and CDR2 from the germline V gene are MNHEY and SMNVEV (reference sequence).